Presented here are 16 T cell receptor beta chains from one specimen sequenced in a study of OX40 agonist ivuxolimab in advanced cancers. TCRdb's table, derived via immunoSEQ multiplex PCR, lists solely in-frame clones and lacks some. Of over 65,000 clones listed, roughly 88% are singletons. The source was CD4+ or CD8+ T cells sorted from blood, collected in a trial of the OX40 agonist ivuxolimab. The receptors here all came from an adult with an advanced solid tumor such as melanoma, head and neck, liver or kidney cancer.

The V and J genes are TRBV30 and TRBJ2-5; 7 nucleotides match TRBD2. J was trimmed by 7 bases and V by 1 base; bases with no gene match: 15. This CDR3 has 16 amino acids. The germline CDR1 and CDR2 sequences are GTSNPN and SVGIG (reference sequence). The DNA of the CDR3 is TGTGCCTGGAGTGATTTTGGGGGGGTAGGGAGAGGGACCCAGTACTTC. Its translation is CAWSDFGGVGRGTQYF. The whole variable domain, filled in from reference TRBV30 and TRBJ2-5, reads SQTIHQWPATLVQPVGSPLSLECTVEGTSNPNLYWYRQAAGRGLQLLFYSVGIGQISSEVPQNLSASRPQDRQFILSSKKLLLSDSGFYLCAWSDFGGVGRGTQYFGPGTRLLVL.

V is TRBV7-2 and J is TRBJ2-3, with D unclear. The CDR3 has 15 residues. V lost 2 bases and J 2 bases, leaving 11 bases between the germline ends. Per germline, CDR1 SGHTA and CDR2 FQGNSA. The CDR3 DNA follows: TGTGCCAGCAGCTTATCAGTAGGGCCCACAGATACGCAGTATTTT. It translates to CASSLSVGPTDTQYF. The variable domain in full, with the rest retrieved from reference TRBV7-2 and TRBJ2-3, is GAGVSQSPSNKVTEKGKDVELRCDPISGHTALYWYRQSLGQGLEFLIYFQGNSAPDKSGLPSDRFSAERTGGSVSTLTIQRTQQEDSAVYLCASSLSVGPTDTQYFGPGTRLTVL.

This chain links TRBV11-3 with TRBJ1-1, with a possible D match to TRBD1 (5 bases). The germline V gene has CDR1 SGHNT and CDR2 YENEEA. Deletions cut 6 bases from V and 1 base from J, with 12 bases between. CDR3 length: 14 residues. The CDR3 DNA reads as TGTGCCAGCAGACCGCCGGGGGAGAACACTGAAGCTTTCTTT. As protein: CASRPPGENTEAFF.

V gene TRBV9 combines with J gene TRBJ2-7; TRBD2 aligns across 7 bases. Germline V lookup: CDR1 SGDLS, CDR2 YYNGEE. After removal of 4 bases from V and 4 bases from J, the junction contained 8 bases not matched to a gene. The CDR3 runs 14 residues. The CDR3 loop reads CASSLLAEGYEQYF. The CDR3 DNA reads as TGTGCCAGCAGCCTCCTAGCGGAGGGGTACGAGCAGTACTTC.

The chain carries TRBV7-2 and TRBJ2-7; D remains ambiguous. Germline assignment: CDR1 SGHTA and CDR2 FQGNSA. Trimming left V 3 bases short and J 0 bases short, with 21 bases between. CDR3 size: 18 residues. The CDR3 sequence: CASSLVGSRSLISYEQYF. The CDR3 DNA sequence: TGTGCCAGCAGCTTGGTGGGCAGCCGATCCTTAATCTCCTACGAGCAGTACTTC.

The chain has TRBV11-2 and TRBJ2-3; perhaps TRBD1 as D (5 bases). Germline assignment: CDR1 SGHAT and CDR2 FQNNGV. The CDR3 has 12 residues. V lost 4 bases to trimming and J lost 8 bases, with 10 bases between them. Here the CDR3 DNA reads TGTGCCAGCAGCTCGACAGCCGGTACGCAGTATTTT. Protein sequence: CASSSTAGTQYF.

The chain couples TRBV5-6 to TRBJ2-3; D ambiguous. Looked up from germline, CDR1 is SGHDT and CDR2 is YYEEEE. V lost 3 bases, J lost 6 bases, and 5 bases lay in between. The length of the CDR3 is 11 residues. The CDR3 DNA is TGTGCCAGCAGCTCCGGGGATACGCAGTATTTT. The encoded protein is CASSSGDTQYF.

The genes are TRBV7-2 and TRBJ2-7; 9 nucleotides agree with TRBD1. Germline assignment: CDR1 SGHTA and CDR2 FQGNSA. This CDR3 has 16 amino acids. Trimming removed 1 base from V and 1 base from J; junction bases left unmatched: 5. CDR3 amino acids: CASSLDRDRVSYEQYF. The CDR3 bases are TGTGCCAGCAGCTTAGATCGGGACAGGGTTTCCTACGAGCAGTACTTC.

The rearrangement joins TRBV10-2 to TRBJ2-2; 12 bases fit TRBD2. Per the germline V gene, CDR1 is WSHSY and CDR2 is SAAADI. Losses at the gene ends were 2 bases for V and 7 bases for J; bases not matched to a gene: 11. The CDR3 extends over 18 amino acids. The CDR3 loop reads CASSEPGLAGFGVGELFF. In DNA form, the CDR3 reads TGCGCCAGCAGTGAGCCGGGACTAGCGGGCTTCGGGGTCGGGGAGCTGTTTTTT.

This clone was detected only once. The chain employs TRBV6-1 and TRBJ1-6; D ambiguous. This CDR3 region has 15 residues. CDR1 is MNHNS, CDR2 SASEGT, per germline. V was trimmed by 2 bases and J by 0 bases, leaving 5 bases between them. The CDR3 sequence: CASSERSSYNSPLHF. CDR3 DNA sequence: TGTGCCAGCAGTGAACGCAGCTCCTATAATTCACCCCTCCACTTT.

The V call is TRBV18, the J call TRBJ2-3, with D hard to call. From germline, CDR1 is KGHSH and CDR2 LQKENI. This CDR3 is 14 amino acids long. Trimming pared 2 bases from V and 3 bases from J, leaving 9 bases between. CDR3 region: CASSPIVQTDTQYF. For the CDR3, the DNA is TGTGCCAGCTCACCAATCGTCCAGACAGATACGCAGTATTTT.

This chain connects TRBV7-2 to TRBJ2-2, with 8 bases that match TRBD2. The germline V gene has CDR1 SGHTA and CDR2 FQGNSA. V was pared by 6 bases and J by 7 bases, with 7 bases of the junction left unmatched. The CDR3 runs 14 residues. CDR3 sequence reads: CASRTGGPSGELFF. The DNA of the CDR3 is TGTGCCAGCAGGACGGGGGGGCCGAGCGGGGAGCTGTTTTTT.

In DNA, the CDR3 is TGTGCCAGCAGCCCACCGGCCGGTGGGACAGCACAAGAGACCCAGTACTTC. It is translated as CASSPPAGGTAQETQYF. J is TRBJ2-5 and V is TRBV28, with TRBD1 matching 7 bases. The CDR3 is 17 amino acids. J gave up 2 bases and V 6 bases, and 15 bases lay outside the gene matches. The germline V gene encodes CDR1 MDHEN and CDR2 SYDVKM.

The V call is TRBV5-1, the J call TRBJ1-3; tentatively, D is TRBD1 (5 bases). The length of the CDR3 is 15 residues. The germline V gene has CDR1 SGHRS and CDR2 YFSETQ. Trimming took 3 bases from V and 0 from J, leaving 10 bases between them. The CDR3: CASSSTGHSGNTIYF. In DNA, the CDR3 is TGCGCCAGCAGCTCGACCGGACACTCTGGAAACACCATATATTTT.

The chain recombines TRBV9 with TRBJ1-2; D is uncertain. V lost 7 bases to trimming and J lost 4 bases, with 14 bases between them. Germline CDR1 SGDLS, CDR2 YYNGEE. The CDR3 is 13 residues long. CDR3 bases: TGTGCCAGCGGGAGGATAGTAGGCTATGGCTACACCTTC. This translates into CASGRIVGYGYTF.

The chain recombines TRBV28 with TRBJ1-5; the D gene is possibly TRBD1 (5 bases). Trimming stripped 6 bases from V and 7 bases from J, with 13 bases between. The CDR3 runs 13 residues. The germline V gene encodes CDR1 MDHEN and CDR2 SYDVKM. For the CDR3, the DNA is TGTGCCAGCAGCACGACAGCTCCCCAGCCCCAGCATTTT. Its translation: CASSTTAPQPQHF.